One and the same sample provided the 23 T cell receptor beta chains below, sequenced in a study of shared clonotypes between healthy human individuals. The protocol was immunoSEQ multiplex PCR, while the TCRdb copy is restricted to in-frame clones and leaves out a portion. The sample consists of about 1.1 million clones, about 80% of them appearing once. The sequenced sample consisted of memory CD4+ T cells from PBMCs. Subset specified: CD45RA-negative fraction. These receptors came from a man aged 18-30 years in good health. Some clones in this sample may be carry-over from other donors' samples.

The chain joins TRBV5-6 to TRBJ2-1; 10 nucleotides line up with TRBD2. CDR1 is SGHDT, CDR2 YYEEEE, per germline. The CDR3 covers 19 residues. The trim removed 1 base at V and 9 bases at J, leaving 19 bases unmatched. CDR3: CASSLWWDPSGRVKGEQFF. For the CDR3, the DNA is TGTGCCAGCAGCTTGTGGTGGGATCCCAGCGGGAGGGTGAAGGGTGAGCAGTTCTTC.

CDR3 amino acids: CASSPPTGVGGYTF. DNA for the CDR3: TGCGCCAGCAGCCCACCGACAGGGGTCGGTGGCTACACCTTC. V gene TRBV5-1 combines with J gene TRBJ1-2, with 8 nucleotides matching TRBD1. This CDR3 contains 14 residues. V lost 4 bases, J lost 7 bases, and 9 bases stayed unmatched. In germline, CDR1 is SGHRS, CDR2 YFSETQ. Full variable domain (missing parts from reference TRBV5-1 and TRBJ1-2): KAGVTQTPRYLIKTRGQQVTLSCSPISGHRSVSWYQQTPGQGLQFLFEYFSETQRNKGNFPGRFSGRQFSNSRSEMNVSTLELGDSALYLCASSPPTGVGGYTFGSGTRLTVV.

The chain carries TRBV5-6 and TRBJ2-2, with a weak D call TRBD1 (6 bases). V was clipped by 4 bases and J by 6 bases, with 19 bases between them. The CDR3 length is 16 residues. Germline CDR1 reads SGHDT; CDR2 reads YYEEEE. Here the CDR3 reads CASSLQGLGEAGELFF. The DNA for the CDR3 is TGTGCCAGCAGCCTACAGGGTTTGGGTGAAGCCGGGGAGCTGTTTTTT.

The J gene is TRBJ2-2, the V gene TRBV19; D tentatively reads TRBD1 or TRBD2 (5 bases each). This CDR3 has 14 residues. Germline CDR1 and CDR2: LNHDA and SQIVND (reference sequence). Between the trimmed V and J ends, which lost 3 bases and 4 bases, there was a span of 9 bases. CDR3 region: CASSIKGTTGELFF. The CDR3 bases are TGTGCCAGTAGTATCAAGGGGACCACCGGGGAGCTGTTTTTT. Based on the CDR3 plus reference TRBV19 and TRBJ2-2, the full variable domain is DGGITQSPKYLFRKEGQNVTLSCEQNLNHDAMYWYRQDPGQGLRLIYYSQIVNDFQKGDIAEGYSVSREKKESFPLTVTSAQKNPTAFYLCASSIKGTTGELFFGEGSRLTVL.

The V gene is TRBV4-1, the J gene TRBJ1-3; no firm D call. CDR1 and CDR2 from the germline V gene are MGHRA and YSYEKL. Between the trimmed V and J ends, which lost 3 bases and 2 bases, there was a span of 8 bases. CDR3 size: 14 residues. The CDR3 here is CASSHERAGNTIYF. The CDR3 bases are TGCGCCAGCAGCCATGAGCGGGCTGGAAACACCATATATTTT.

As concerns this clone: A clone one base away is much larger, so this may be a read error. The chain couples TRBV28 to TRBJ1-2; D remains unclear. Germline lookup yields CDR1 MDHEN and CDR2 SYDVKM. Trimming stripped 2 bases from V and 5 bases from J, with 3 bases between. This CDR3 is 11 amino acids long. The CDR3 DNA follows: TGTGCCAGCAGTTTACAGTATGGCTACACCTTC. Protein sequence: CASSLQYGYTF.

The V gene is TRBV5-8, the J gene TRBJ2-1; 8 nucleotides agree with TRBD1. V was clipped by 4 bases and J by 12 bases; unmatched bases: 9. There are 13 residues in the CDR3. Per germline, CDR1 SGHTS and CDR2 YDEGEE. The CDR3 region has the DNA TGTGCCAGCAGCCGCCGAGGACAGGGTGGGCAGTTCTTC. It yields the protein CASSRRGQGGQFF.

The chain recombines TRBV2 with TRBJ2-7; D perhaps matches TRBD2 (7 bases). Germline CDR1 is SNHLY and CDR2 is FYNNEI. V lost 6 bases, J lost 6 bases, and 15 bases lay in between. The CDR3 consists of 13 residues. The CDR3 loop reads CASRVGGGGEQYF. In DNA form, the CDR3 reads TGTGCCAGCAGGGTGGGAGGGGGTGGCGAGCAGTACTTC.

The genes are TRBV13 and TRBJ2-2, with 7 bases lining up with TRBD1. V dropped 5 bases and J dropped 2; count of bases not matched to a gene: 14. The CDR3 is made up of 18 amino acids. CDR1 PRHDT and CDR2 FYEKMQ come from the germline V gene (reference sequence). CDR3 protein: CASSLRRFRDSNTGELFF. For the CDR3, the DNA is TGTGCCAGCAGCCTGCGGAGGTTTCGGGACAGCAACACCGGGGAGCTGTTTTTT.

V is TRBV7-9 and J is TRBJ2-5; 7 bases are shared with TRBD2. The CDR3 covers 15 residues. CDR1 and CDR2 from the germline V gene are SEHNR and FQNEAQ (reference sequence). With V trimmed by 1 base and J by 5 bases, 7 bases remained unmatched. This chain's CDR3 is CASSLGAGVKETQYF. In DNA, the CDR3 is TGTGCCAGCAGCTTAGGTGCGGGAGTGAAGGAGACCCAGTACTTC.

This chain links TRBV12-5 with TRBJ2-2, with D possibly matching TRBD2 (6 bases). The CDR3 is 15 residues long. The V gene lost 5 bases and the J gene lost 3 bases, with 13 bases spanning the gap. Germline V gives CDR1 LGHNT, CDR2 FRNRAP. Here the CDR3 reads CASGHGGIDTGELFF. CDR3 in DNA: TGTGCTAGTGGTCACGGGGGAATCGACACCGGGGAGCTGTTTTTT.

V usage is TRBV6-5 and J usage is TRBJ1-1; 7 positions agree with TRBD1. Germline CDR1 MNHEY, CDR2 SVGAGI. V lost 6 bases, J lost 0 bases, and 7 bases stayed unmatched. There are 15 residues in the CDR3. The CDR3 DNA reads TGTGCCAGCAGCACAAGGGGGCTTGTGAACACTGAAGCTTTCTTT. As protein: CASSTRGLVNTEAFF.

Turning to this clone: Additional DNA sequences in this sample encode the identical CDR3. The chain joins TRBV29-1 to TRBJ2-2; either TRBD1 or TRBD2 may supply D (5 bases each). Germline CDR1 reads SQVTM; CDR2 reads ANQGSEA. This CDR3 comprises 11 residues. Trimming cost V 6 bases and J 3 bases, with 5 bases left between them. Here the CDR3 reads CSVGDTGELFF. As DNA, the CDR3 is TGCAGCGTGGGGGACACCGGGGAGCTGTTTTTT.

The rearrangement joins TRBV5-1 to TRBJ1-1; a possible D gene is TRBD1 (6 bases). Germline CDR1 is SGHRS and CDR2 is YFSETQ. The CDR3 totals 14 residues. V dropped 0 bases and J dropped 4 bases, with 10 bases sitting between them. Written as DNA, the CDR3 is TGCGCCAGCAGCTTGGAGGGACACTCCACTGAAGCTTTCTTT. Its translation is CASSLEGHSTEAFF.

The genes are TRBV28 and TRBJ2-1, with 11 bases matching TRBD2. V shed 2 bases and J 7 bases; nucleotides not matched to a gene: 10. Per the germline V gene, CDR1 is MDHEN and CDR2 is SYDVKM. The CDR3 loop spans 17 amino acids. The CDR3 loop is CASSLMKMASGRNEQFF. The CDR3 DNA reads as TGTGCCAGCAGTTTAATGAAGATGGCTAGCGGGAGGAATGAGCAGTTCTTC.

CDR3 sequence (DNA): TGTGCCAGCAGTGGACAGGTGAACACCGGGGAGCTGTTTTTT. It specifies CASSGQVNTGELFF. The chain employs TRBV6-1 and TRBJ2-2; TRBD1 is a possible D gene (6 bases). The CDR3 totals 14 residues. V lost 4 bases and J 1 base, leaving 7 bases between the germline ends. CDR1 is MNHNS, CDR2 SASEGT, per germline.

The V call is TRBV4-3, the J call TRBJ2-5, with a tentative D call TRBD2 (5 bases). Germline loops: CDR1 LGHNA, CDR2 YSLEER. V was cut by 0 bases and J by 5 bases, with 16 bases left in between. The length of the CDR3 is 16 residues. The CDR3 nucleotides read TGCGCCAGCAGCCAAGATTCCGTCGGGGTGGGCGAGACCCAGTACTTC. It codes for CASSQDSVGVGETQYF.

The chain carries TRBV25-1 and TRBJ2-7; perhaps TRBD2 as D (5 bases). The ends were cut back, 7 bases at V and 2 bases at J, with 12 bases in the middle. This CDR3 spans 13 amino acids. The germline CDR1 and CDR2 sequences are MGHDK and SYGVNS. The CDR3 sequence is CASNGPGTYEQYF. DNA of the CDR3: TGTGCCAGCAACGGTCCGGGAACCTACGAGCAGTACTTC.

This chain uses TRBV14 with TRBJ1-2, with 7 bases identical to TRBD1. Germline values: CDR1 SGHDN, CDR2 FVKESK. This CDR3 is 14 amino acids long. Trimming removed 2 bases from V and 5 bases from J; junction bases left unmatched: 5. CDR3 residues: CASSQLTGRYGYTF. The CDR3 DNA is TGTGCCAGCAGCCAACTGACAGGGAGATATGGCTACACCTTC.

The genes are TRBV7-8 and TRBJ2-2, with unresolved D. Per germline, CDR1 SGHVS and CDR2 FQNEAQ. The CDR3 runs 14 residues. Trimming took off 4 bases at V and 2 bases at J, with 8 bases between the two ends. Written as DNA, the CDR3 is TGTGCCAGCAGCTCCTTGACAAACACCGGGGAGCTGTTTTTT. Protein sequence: CASSSLTNTGELFF.

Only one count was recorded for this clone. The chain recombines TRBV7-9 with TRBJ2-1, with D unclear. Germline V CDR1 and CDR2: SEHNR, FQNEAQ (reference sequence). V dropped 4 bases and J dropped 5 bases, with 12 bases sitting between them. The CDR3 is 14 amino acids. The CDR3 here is CASSYYLDHNEQFF. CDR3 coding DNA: TGTGCCAGCAGCTACTACCTTGATCACAATGAGCAGTTCTTC.

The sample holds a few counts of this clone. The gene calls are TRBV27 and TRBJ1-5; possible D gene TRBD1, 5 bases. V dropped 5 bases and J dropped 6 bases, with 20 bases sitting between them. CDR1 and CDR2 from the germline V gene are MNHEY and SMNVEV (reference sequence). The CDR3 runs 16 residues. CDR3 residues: CASSPWGGRESQPQHF. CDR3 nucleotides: TGTGCCAGCAGTCCATGGGGCGGCAGGGAGAGTCAGCCCCAGCATTTT.

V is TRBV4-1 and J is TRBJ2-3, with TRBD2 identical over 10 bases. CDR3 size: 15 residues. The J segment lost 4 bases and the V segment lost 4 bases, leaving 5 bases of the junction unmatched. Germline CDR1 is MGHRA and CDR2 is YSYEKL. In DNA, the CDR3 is TGCGCCAGCAGCCCTAGCGGGAGTGGGGCAGATACGCAGTATTTT. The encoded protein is CASSPSGSGADTQYF.